Listed here is a single TCR beta chain. Primed by a sample-barcoded 5' primer and a J-beta primer mix, a second PCR proceeded for about 6 to 12 cycles. MiXCR, run by TCRdb on the 5' RACE reads, gives a single entry per CDR3 protein. The sample has fewer than 750,000 distinct CDR3 sequences, 45% to 55% seen once; the top ten hold around 25%. The sample providers were healthy Caucasian people from Russia, aged roughly 6 to 90. A minimum of 5.5 micrograms of total RNA was extracted per sample. This entry is derived from a study of blood T cells in healthy people across ages. Trimming pared 5 bases from V and 8 bases from J, leaving 12 bases between. There are 13 residues in the CDR3. Looked up from germline, CDR1 is SGHTA and CDR2 is FQGNSA.

Source material: blood. V is TRBV7-2 and J is TRBJ2-2; tentative D call: TRBD2 (5 bases). The receptor comes from an elderly man in good health. The CDR3 spells CASSHLLGGELFF. DNA for the CDR3: TGTGCCAGCAGCCACCTACTAGGGGGGGAGCTGTTTTTT.